This T cell receptor beta chain was captured by sequencing in a study of T cell responses to AZD1222 COVID-19 vaccine. Details on this clone: The antigen remains unidentified.

Profiled with immunoSEQ multiplex PCR; TCRdb holds only in-frame clones, not every one. The repertoire consists of approximately 140,000 clones, with 85% to 95% occurring once and the leading ten covering 9.3%. Broader study findings: The donor cohort was predominantly white British with a female majority, and clonal diversity may have been underestimated.

This TCR was sampled from an adult who received the AZD1222 COVID-19 vaccine. Sequencing used peripheral blood, obtained 28 days after the second AZD1222 dose.

CDR3 in amino acids: CASSPPGQGGREQYF. The CDR3 DNA reads as TGTGCCAGCAGCCCACCAGGACAGGGGGGTCGCGAGCAGTACTTC. The genes are TRBV7-9 and TRBJ2-7, with 10 positions matching TRBD1. V lost 5 bases and J lost 6; bases outside the gene matches: 10. CDR3 size: 15 residues. Germline CDR1 is SEHNR and CDR2 is FQNEAQ (reference sequence).